Below are 3 T cell receptor beta chains sequenced from a single sample in a study of blood T cell repertoires in COVID-19. Profiled with immunoSEQ multiplex PCR; TCRdb holds only in-frame clones, not every one. Of 150,000 to 200,000 clones listed, about 84% are singletons. Sequenced material: peripheral blood. The receptors derive from a person aged 65 to 85 with COVID-19, enrolled during active disease.

This chain connects TRBV12-3 or TRBV12-4 to TRBJ1-5; no reliable D call. This CDR3 spans 12 amino acids. V lost 4 bases, J lost 3 bases, and 4 bases lay in between. The CDR3 loop reads CASSSNNQPQHF. The DNA of the CDR3 is TGTGCCAGCAGTTCAAACAATCAGCCCCAGCATTTT.

The gene calls are TRBV5-6 and TRBJ1-2, with D unresolved. This CDR3 has 15 residues. In germline, CDR1 is SGHDT, CDR2 YYEEEE. V was pared by 0 bases and J by 4 bases, with 13 bases between. The CDR3 loop is CASSLAAEGFYGYTF. In DNA form, the CDR3 reads TGTGCCAGCAGCTTGGCCGCGGAGGGCTTCTATGGCTACACCTTC.

This clone has a count of ten or more. The chain combines TRBV29-1 with TRBJ2-7; TRBD1 matches at 9 bases. CDR1 is SQVTM and CDR2 is ANQGSEA in the germline V gene. V gave up 4 bases and J gave up 3 bases; unmatched junction bases: 13. CDR3 size: 16 residues. The CDR3 DNA reads TGCAGCGTTGCGCCTCTCGGACAGGGGTTAAACTACGAGCAGTACTTC. Translated: CSVAPLGQGLNYEQYF.